A single T cell receptor (beta chain) is shown here with its context. Its recognized antigen is unknown. The sample holds no much larger clone one base away, and base qualities are not on file. V was cut back by 3 bases and J by 3 bases, leaving a gap of 13 bases between them. Inclusive of the bounding cysteine and phenylalanine, the CDR3 is 15 residues long. The only DNA kept is the CDR3, 45 bases in frame from the first base. From the germline V gene, CDR1 is SGDLS and CDR2 is YYNGEE. This specimen comes from a study of T cell changes during pregnancy in multiple sclerosis (dated by TCRdb to between 2018 and 2021). Study-wide context: The study looked at changes in the T cell repertoire across pregnancy in women with multiple sclerosis.

The library was prepared using the immunoSEQ multiplex PCR assay. TCRdb provides this immuneACCESS table in a form limited to in-frame rearrangements. Some clones are lacking; in checked studies, under half of them reflect an unresolved V gene, and why the rest are absent is not known. Here the sample has some 100,000 clones; 90% to 95% occur a single time. Approximately 1% of the sample is in the top ten clones. This sequence originates from a female donor with multiple sclerosis, enrolled in a pregnancy study. The chain uses TRBV9 and TRBJ1-3, with TRBD1 as a weak D call on 6 bases. This specimen was peripheral blood, taken before pregnancy. The encoded CDR3 is CASSGTGSGGNTIYF. The nucleotides read TGTGCCAGCAGCGGAACAGGGAGTGGTGGAAACACCATATATTTT.